The source of this TCR beta chain is a study of spatial heterogeneity in lung cancer. Looking at the study overall: Each distinct TCR and UMI combination averaged more than ten appearances in raw reads. Notes on the study in general: Ubiquitous expanded tumor TCRs surfaced in blood more at resection than they did at follow-up.

This clonotype ranks as medium-sized (0.01 to 0.1%). As yet, its antigen is unknown. This beta chain is off target for a library built for alpha chains, so its abundance means little. The sample's time point: sample taken at primary tumor resection. From tumor, nontumor lung or frozen PBMC, whole RNA was taken unsorted for sequencing. CDR3 length: 14 residues. Trimming took 5 bases from V and 7 from J, leaving 15 bases between them. Looked up from germline, CDR1 is MDHEN and CDR2 is SYDVKM. One entry per CDR3 protein, called by TCRdb with MiXCR from the 5' RACE reads. The sample records some 7,800 distinct CDR3 sequences, about 9.1% being singletons.

This sequence originates from a male donor with early-stage non-small cell lung cancer. The source material was PBMCs, sampled at surgery. The chain uses TRBV28 and TRBJ1-5; D is ambiguous. The CDR3 here is CASSIAQDGQPQHF. The CDR3 DNA reads TGTGCCAGCAGTATTGCCCAGGACGGACAGCCCCAGCATTTT.